The entry below gives a single T cell receptor beta chain sequence along with its context. The data were taken from a study of blood T cell repertoires in COVID-19. In the original workflow: Nucleated cell counts were estimated from reference gene primer amplification. The assay was immunoSEQ multiplex PCR, and TCRdb's table has in-frame clones only and misses some. V, J and clone size were drawn from that table, and D and trimming were deduced from the DNA. The sample yields under 250,000 clones, 88% seen once. This sequence was found in a woman aged 55-70 years with acute or convalescent COVID-19. The sequencing sample was made of peripheral blood.

The CDR3 bases are TGCGCCAGCAGCCCATCTCAGGGGGTGAACACTGAAGCTTTCTTT. Its protein is CASSPSQGVNTEAFF. The chain employs TRBV10-1 and TRBJ1-1, with 7 positions matching TRBD1. V dropped 6 bases and J dropped 0; count of bases not matched to a gene: 7. Germline CDR1 and CDR2: WNHNN and SYGVQD (reference sequence). This CDR3 contains 15 residues.